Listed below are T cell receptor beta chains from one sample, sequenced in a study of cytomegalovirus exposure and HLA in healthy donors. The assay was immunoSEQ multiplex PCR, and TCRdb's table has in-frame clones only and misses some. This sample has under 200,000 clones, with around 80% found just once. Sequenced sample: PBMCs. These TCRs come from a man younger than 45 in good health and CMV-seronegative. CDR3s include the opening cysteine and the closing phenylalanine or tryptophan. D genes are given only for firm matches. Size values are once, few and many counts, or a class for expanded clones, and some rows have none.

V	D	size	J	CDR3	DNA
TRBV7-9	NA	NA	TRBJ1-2	CASSFGPGIEGYTF	TGTGCCAGCAGCTTTGGGCCAGGGATCGAGGGCTACACCTTC
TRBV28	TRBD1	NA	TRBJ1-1	CASSWTGRVLTEAFF	TGTGCCAGCAGTTGGACAGGGAGGGTTTTAACTGAAGCTTTCTTT
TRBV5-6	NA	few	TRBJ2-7	CASSPAGRGQGGYF	TGTGCCAGCAGCCCAGCAGGGAGAGGCCAAGGGGGGTACTTC
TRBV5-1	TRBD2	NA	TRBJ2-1	CASSLVTSGTNEQFF	TGCGCCAGCAGCTTGGTAACTAGCGGGACTAATGAGCAGTTCTTC
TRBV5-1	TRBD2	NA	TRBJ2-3	CASSFAGGDTQYF	TGCGCCAGCAGCTTCGCGGGGGGAGATACGCAGTATTTT
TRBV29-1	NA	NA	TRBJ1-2	CSVAWGDYGYTF	TGCAGCGTTGCCTGGGGGGACTATGGCTACACCTTC
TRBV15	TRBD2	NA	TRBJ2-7	CATKGLDEQYF	TGTGCCACCAAGGGACTAGATGAGCAGTACTTC
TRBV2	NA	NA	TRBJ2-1	CASSEEWANEQFF	TGTGCCAGCAGTGAAGAGTGGGCCAATGAGCAGTTCTTC
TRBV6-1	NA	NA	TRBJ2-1	CASSVSILGTEVSYNEQFF	TGTGCCAGCAGTGTTAGTATTTTGGGGACTGAAGTATCCTACAATGAGCAGTTCTTC
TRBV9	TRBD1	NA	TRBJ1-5	CASSPTGERAQPQHF	TGTGCCAGCAGCCCGACAGGGGAGAGAGCTCAGCCCCAGCATTTT
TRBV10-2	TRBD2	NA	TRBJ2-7	CASITGTSGRGSYEQYF	TGCGCCAGCATCACCGGGACTAGCGGGAGGGGATCCTACGAGCAGTACTTC
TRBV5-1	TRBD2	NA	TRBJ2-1	CASSLGGLAGNNEQFF	TGCGCCAGCAGCTTGGGGGGGCTAGCGGGGAACAATGAGCAGTTCTTC
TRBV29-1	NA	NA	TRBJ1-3	CSVSGTRGNTIYF	TGCAGCGTCTCCGGGACACGAGGAAACACCATATATTTT
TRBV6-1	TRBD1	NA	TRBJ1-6	CASRASGTGFSPLHF	TGTGCCAGCAGGGCGTCCGGGACAGGGTTTTCACCCCTCCACTTT
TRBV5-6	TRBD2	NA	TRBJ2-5	CASSRDRTGGQETQYF	TGTGCCAGCAGCCGCGACCGTACGGGGGGCCAAGAGACCCAGTACTTC